This entry lists 29 T cell receptor beta chains sequenced from one sample in a study of T cells in Graves' hyperthyroidism and ophthalmopathy. RNA transcripts yielded amplified TCR beta CDR3 regions. First-round RT-PCR with HTBI primers amplified the TCR CDR3 region. TCRdb ran MiXCR on the multiplex PCR reads and lists one entry per CDR3 protein. Among hundreds of thousands of distinct CDR3 sequences, about an eighth were seen once, and the ten largest hold 28%. Input material: blood. The receptors stem from a man aged 45-65 years with Graves' ophthalmopathy.

The V and J genes are TRBV12-5 and TRBJ2-1; D uncertain. The V and J ends lost 2 bases and 9 bases respectively, with 14 bases between them. The V gene's germline CDR1 is LGHNT and CDR2 FRNRAP. This CDR3 region has 14 residues. This CDR3 is CASGLSAKGREQFF. In nucleotides, the CDR3 is TGTGCTAGTGGTTTGTCTGCCAAGGGCCGTGAGCAGTTCTTC.

This clonotype has a count of ten or more. The V gene is TRBV6-1, the J gene TRBJ1-5; no definite D call. Germline V gene lookup returns CDR1 MNHNS and CDR2 SASEGT. The V end lost 1 base, the J end lost 2 bases, and 12 bases lay between the germline ends. CDR3 length: 16 amino acids. CDR3 protein: CASSEVRGFRNQPQHF. The CDR3 bases are TGTGCCAGCAGTGAAGTGAGAGGGTTTCGCAATCAGCCCCAGCATTTT.

This clonotype was seen repeatedly, ten times or more. The V gene is TRBV3-1, the J gene TRBJ1-2; D call uncertain. V dropped 5 bases and J dropped 7 bases, with 17 bases sitting between them. The CDR3 runs 14 residues. CDR1 and CDR2 from the germline V gene are LGHDT and YNNKEL (reference sequence). The CDR3, as DNA: TGTGCCAGCAGCGTACGAACGGACGTCTCTGGCTACACCTTC. As protein: CASSVRTDVSGYTF.

This clonotype was observed many times. This sequence joins TRBV28 and TRBJ2-7, with D possibly being TRBD2 (6 bases). Per the germline V gene, CDR1 is MDHEN and CDR2 is SYDVKM. This CDR3 has 16 amino acids. V lost 3 bases to trimming and J lost 3 bases, with 18 bases between them. CDR3 amino acids: CASSFGGKVVGYEQYF. The CDR3 DNA reads as TGTGCCAGCAGTTTTGGGGGGAAGGTTGTGGGCTACGAGCAGTACTTC.

This clonotype came up a few times. V and J are TRBV20-1 and TRBJ1-1; 8 bases fit TRBD1. This CDR3 is 13 amino acids long. Losses at the gene ends were 5 bases for V and 1 base for J; bases not matched to a gene: 3. Germline CDR1 DFQATT, CDR2 SNEGSKA (reference sequence). CDR3 region: CSAGDRQNTEAFF. In DNA, the CDR3 is TGCAGTGCTGGGGACAGGCAGAACACTGAAGCTTTCTTT.

This clonotype was counted a few times. The V call is TRBV19, the J call TRBJ2-1; no reliable D call. The germline gives CDR1 LNHDA, CDR2 SQIVND (reference sequence). V was shortened by 5 bases and J by 5 bases, with 7 bases between the two germline ends. This CDR3 is 12 amino acids long. The CDR3 nucleotides read TGTGCCAGTAGTCCCGCGGACAATGAGCAGTTCTTC. Protein: CASSPADNEQFF. Together with reference TRBV19 and TRBJ2-1, the CDR3 gives the full variable domain: DGGITQSPKYLFRKEGQNVTLSCEQNLNHDAMYWYRQDPGQGLRLIYYSQIVNDFQKGDIAEGYSVSREKKESFPLTVTSAQKNPTAFYLCASSPADNEQFFGPGTRLTVL.

In its sample, this clonotype was seen many times. The chain recombines TRBV6-1 with TRBJ2-7; tentatively, D is TRBD2 (5 bases). Trimming removed 8 bases at V and 1 base at J, with 12 bases between. The CDR3 consists of 13 residues. Germline CDR1 reads MNHNS; CDR2 reads SASEGT. CDR3 residues: CASGPRGSYEQYF. Written as DNA, the CDR3 is TGTGCCAGCGGTCCGCGCGGGTCCTACGAGCAGTACTTC.

This clonotype was recorded a few times. The gene calls are TRBV6-1 and TRBJ1-5; D call uncertain. Germline V gene data show CDR1 as MNHNS and CDR2 as SASEGT. The CDR3 covers 15 residues. Trimming stripped 4 bases from V and 5 bases from J, with 15 bases between. CDR3 loop: CASSGFFIGDQPQHF. The CDR3 bases are TGTGCCAGCAGTGGTTTCTTTATAGGTGATCAGCCCCAGCATTTT.

Comments on this clonotype: A much larger clone differs from this one at a single base, so this may be a read error. The rearrangement links TRBV18 to TRBJ2-3; 7 nucleotides align to TRBD1. The CDR3 has 16 amino acids. Germline V gene lookup returns CDR1 KGHSH and CDR2 LQKENI. The CDR3 loop reads CASSRQGAVLTDAQYF. The CDR3 DNA is TGTGCCAGCTCACGACAGGGCGCAGTACTCACAGATGCGCAGTATTTT.

With respect to this clonotype: A much bigger clone sits one base away, suggesting this may be a read error. This sequence joins TRBV2 and TRBJ2-2, with D possibly TRBD2 on 6 matching bases. This CDR3 has 15 amino acids. CDR1 SNHLY and CDR2 FYNNEI come from the germline V gene. The CDR3 nucleotides are TGTGCCAAAAGCAGGCTAGCGAGGAACACCTGGGAGCTGTTTTTT. Amino acids: CAKSRLARNTWELFF.

This clonotype occurred many times. The chain couples TRBV11-3 to TRBJ1-1; no clear D. Per the germline V gene, CDR1 is SGHNT and CDR2 is YENEEA. The CDR3 contains 12 residues. V was shortened by 4 bases and J by 10 bases, with 13 bases between the two germline ends. In nucleotides, the CDR3 is TGTGCCAGCAGCTACCAGGACGGGTCAGCTTTCTTT. Translating gives CASSYQDGSAFF.

In this sample, this clonotype turned up many times. This chain connects TRBV2 to TRBJ2-1; TRBD2 matches at 12 bases. This CDR3 has 15 residues. Per the germline V gene, CDR1 is SNHLY and CDR2 is FYNNEI. After removal of 6 bases from V and 5 bases from J, the junction contained 5 bases not matched to a gene. As DNA, the CDR3 is TGTGCCAGCAGAGCCGGGACTAGCGGGCACAATGAGCAGTTCTTC. It encodes CASRAGTSGHNEQFF.

This clonotype has only a few counts. J is TRBJ2-3 and V is TRBV7-9, with 16 bases aligning to TRBD2. This CDR3 spans 17 amino acids. Germline V gives CDR1 SEHNR, CDR2 FQNEAQ (reference sequence). V was clipped by 4 bases and J by 4 bases; unmatched bases: 5. In DNA, the CDR3 is TGTGCCAGCAGCTCAACGGGACTAGCGGGAGGGCCAGATACGCAGTATTTT. Its translation is CASSSTGLAGGPDTQYF. Together with reference TRBV7-9 and TRBJ2-3, the CDR3 gives the full variable domain: DTGVSQNPRHKITKRGQNVTFRCDPISEHNRLYWYRQTLGQGPEFLTYFQNEAQLEKSRLLSDRFSAERPKGSFSTLEIQRTEQGDSAMYLCASSSTGLAGGPDTQYFGPGTRLTVL.

This clonotype was counted many times. The J gene is TRBJ2-7, the V gene TRBV2; TRBD2 matches 13 bases. J lost 6 bases, V lost 6 bases, and 5 bases had no gene match. The germline gives CDR1 SNHLY, CDR2 FYNNEI. This CDR3 has 14 residues. As DNA, the CDR3 is TGTGCCAGCAGCGATGGACTAGCGGGAGTCGAGCAGTACTTC. Its translation is CASSDGLAGVEQYF.

This clonotype was recorded at least ten times. The V call is TRBV6-1, the J call TRBJ2-3, with TRBD1 as a possible D gene (6 bases). V lost 6 bases and J lost 2, with 12 bases in between. The V gene's germline CDR1 is MNHNS and CDR2 SASEGT. This CDR3 has 14 residues. The CDR3 is CASSADSYTDTQYF. As DNA, the CDR3 is TGTGCCAGCAGCGCGGACAGTTACACAGATACGCAGTATTTT.

This clonotype was seen ten or more times. The genes are TRBV3-1 and TRBJ2-3; no definite D call. The CDR3 runs 13 residues. Per germline, CDR1 LGHDT and CDR2 YNNKEL (reference sequence). V dropped 1 base and J dropped 11 bases, with 13 bases sitting between them. The CDR3 sequence is CASSQATPAQQYF. The CDR3 DNA follows: TGTGCCAGCAGCCAAGCCACCCCAGCGCAGCAGTATTTT.

Ten or more counts support this clonotype. V usage is TRBV2 and J usage is TRBJ1-6; tentatively, D is TRBD1 (5 bases). The V end was cut by 1 base, the J end by 7 bases, with 8 bases between. CDR1 and CDR2 (germline): SNHLY, FYNNEI. The CDR3 is 14 amino acids. The CDR3 nucleotides are TGTGCCAGCAGTGAAGGTGGGGGAAATTCACCCCTCCACTTT. Amino acids: CASSEGGGNSPLHF.

This clonotype was counted a few times. V gene TRBV6-4 combines with J gene TRBJ1-2; 8 nucleotides match TRBD1. CDR3 size: 13 residues. Germline CDR1 and CDR2: MRHNA and SNTAGT. V dropped 3 bases and J dropped 7; count of bases not matched to a gene: 4. CDR3 sequence: CASSDQGAGGYTF. CDR3 DNA: TGTGCCAGCAGTGATCAGGGGGCTGGTGGCTACACCTTC.

As to this clonotype: The germline gene is not matched at one end of the junction; a read error may be the cause. The genes are TRBV7-2 and TRBJ2-5; tentative D call: TRBD2 (6 bases). Germline CDR1 reads SGHTA; CDR2 reads FQGNSA. The CDR3 loop spans 14 amino acids. The CDR3 sequence: CASARDFSEETEYF. DNA for the CDR3: TGTGCCAGCGCCCGGGACTTTTCGGAAGAGACCGAGTACTTC.

This clonotype was found once. CDR3 sequence reads: CASSARGQPNTEAFF. Written as DNA, the CDR3 is TGTGCCAGTAGTGCCCGCGGGCAGCCTAACACTGAAGCTTTCTTT. This chain joins TRBV19 and TRBJ1-1; D ambiguous. Germline CDR1 reads LNHDA; CDR2 reads SQIVND (reference sequence). V gave up 5 bases and J gave up 2 bases, with 15 bases separating them. The CDR3 runs 15 residues.

This clonotype has a count of ten or more. The chain recombines TRBV7-9 with TRBJ2-1; D not certain. The ends were cut back, 1 base at V and 6 bases at J, with 13 bases in the middle. The CDR3 extends over 15 amino acids. From germline, CDR1 is SEHNR and CDR2 FQNEAQ (reference sequence). The CDR3 sequence is CASSLVAVGFNEQFF. The CDR3, as DNA: TGTGCCAGCAGCTTAGTCGCAGTAGGGTTCAATGAGCAGTTCTTC.

The J gene is TRBJ2-3, the V gene TRBV6-5, with 9 nucleotides matching TRBD1. The germline CDR1 and CDR2 sequences are MNHEY and SVGAGI. The CDR3 runs 15 residues. The J segment lost 5 bases and the V segment lost 3 bases, leaving 6 bases of the junction unmatched. The CDR3 is CASSYRQGGRDTQYF. The CDR3 coding sequence is TGTGCCAGCAGTTATCGACAGGGGGGTCGAGATACGCAGTATTTT.

This clonotype has a count of ten or more. J is TRBJ2-1 and V is TRBV5-1; TRBD1 or TRBD2 may be the D gene (5 bases each). Germline CDR1 reads SGHRS; CDR2 reads YFSETQ. Trimming stripped 0 bases from V and 6 bases from J, with 13 bases between. The CDR3 consists of 15 residues. The DNA for the CDR3 is TGCGCCAGCAGCTTGGCCGGTGCGAGGGGCAATGAGCAGTTCTTC. It codes for CASSLAGARGNEQFF.

V is TRBV5-1 and J is TRBJ1-2, with D unclear. V was trimmed by 2 bases and J by 1 base, leaving 6 bases between them. Germline V gene data show CDR1 as SGHRS and CDR2 as YFSETQ. This CDR3 region has 13 residues. CDR3 sequence reads: CASSFDLNYGYTF. CDR3 in DNA: TGCGCCAGCAGCTTCGATCTTAACTATGGCTACACCTTC.

This clonotype came up many times. The genes are TRBV5-1 and TRBJ2-7, with 8 nucleotides matching TRBD1. V lost 4 bases and J lost 0; bases outside the gene matches: 9. The germline gives CDR1 SGHRS, CDR2 YFSETQ. This CDR3 spans 16 amino acids. The CDR3 DNA reads TGCGCCAGCAGCCGTGTCAGGGGGCGAAGCTCCTACGAGCAGTACTTC. It codes for CASSRVRGRSSYEQYF.

The J gene is TRBJ2-5, the V gene TRBV2; D possibly uses TRBD1 or TRBD2 (5 bases each). Germline V gene data show CDR1 as SNHLY and CDR2 as FYNNEI. With 4 bases removed from V and 5 bases from J, the gap between germline ends came to 11 bases. This CDR3 has 13 amino acids. Here the CDR3 DNA reads TGTGCCAGCAGTGGACAGTGGGGGGAGACCCAGTACTTC. The encoded protein is CASSGQWGETQYF.

This clonotype was found many times. The chain is built from TRBV5-4 and TRBJ2-7, with 9 bases that match TRBD2. The CDR3 has 15 amino acids. Trimming at V came to 0 bases and at J to 3 bases, leaving 4 bases not matched to a gene. Germline assignment: CDR1 SGHNT and CDR2 YYREEE (reference sequence). The CDR3 loop is CASSLALAGSYEQYF. CDR3 in DNA: TGTGCCAGCAGCTTGGCCCTAGCGGGAAGCTACGAGCAGTACTTC.

This clonotype was seen many times. The genes are TRBV2 and TRBJ1-5; 9 bases are a match to TRBD1. The CDR3 loop spans 14 amino acids. V lost 4 bases to trimming and J lost 7 bases; unmatched junction nucleotides: 5. Germline-derived CDR1 and CDR2 are SNHLY and FYNNEI. DNA of the CDR3: TGTGCCAGCAGTGCGGGGACAGGGACCCAGCCCCAGCATTTT. This gives the protein CASSAGTGTQPQHF.

This clonotype has a count of ten or more. J is TRBJ1-1 and V is TRBV28; maybe TRBD1 (5 bases). Trimming removed 6 bases from V and 5 bases from J, with 19 bases in between. The germline gives CDR1 MDHEN, CDR2 SYDVKM. The CDR3 consists of 15 residues. The CDR3 nucleotides are TGTGCCAGCAGCGCCGGCGGGTCCGGGACGACTGAAGCTTTCTTT. Protein: CASSAGGSGTTEAFF.